The clone carrying this T cell receptor (beta chain) has just a few counts. Per the original methods: For nucleated cells, counts were estimated from reference gene primer amplification. Measured with immunoSEQ multiplex PCR; TCRdb has only the in-frame clones, and not every one. V and J calls and clone size are those listed in that table; D and trimming were worked out from the DNA. The sample holds approximately 220,000 clones, 70% to 90% seen once. The sample comes from a study of blood T cell repertoires in COVID-19. In the study overall: There were acute and convalescent COVID-19 samples, and they came from the United States, Italy and Spain. T cells, B-cell-depleted T cells, or PBMCs supplied cDNA or gDNA.

This CDR3 has 16 residues. The V gene is TRBV21-1, the J gene TRBJ1-5; the table gives TRBD1 as D, unverified against the DNA. TRBV21-1 is listed as a pseudogene. The clonotype was recovered from a woman aged 50 to 65 with acute or convalescent COVID-19. Material: peripheral blood. The CDR3 here is CASSKQQGKGNQPQHF. The CDR3 nucleotides read TGTGCCAGCAGCAAACAGCAGGGTAAAGGCAATCAGCCCCAGCATTTT.